Within the sample, the clone carrying this T cell receptor (beta chain) is medium-sized. Its matching antigen is unknown. It was 5'RACE with constant-segment primers that produced the TCR alpha and TCR beta cDNA libraries, which carried sample barcodes and UMIs. In TCRdb, the 5' RACE reads were re-called with MiXCR into one record per CDR3 protein. The table lists some 29,000 distinct CDR3 sequences, roughly a sixth of them singletons, with approximately 1.5% in the top ten. The data are from a study of T-cell memory formation after mild COVID-19. About the research overall: The two donors had largely donor-specific TCR clusters. Findings and limits, study-wide: Researchers found some responding clones in pre-infection memory, a sign that cross-reactive memory joined. The study found contracting CD4+ clones mainly in CM and EM and contracting CD8+ clones in EMRA.

The CDR3 loop spans 16 amino acids. The junction had 0 bases not matched to a gene; V was cut back by 2 bases and J by 4 bases. Germline loops: CDR1 KGHSH, CDR2 LQKENI. V and J are TRBV18 and TRBJ2-1, with 15 bases matching TRBD2. Sequenced material: PBMCs or a T cell subset sorted from them (not recorded which). This TCR derives from an adult who had mild COVID-19 (a few samples of this study predate the infection). Cell type and time point are not known. The DNA for the CDR3 is TGTGCCAGCTCACCAGGACTAGCGGGGGGGTACAATGAGCAGTTCTTC. This encodes CASSPGLAGGYNEQFF.